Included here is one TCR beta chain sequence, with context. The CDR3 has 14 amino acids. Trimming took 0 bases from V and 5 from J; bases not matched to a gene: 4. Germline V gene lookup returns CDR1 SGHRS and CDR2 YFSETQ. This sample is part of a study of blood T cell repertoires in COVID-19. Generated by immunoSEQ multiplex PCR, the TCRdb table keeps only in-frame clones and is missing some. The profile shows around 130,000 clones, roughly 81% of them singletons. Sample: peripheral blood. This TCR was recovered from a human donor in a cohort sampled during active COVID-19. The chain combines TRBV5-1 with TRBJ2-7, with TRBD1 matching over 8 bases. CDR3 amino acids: CASSLGQGAHEQYF. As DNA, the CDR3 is TGCGCCAGCAGCTTGGGGCAGGGGGCCCACGAGCAGTACTTC. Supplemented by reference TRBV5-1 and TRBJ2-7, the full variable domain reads KAGVTQTPRYLIKTRGQQVTLSCSPISGHRSVSWYQQTPGQGLQFLFEYFSETQRNKGNFPGRFSGRQFSNSRSEMNVSTLELGDSALYLCASSLGQGAHEQYFGPGTRLTVT.